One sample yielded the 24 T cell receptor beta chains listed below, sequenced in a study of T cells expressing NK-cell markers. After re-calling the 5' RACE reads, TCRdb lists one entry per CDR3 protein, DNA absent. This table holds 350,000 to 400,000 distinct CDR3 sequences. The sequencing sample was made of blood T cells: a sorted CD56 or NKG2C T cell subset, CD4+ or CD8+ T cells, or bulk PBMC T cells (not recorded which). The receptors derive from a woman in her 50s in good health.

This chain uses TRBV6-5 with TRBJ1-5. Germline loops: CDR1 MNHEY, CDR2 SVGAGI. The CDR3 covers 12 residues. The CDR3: CASGSTHQPQHF.

This CDR3 reads CASSQESSTGGADTQYF. The gene calls are TRBV4-2 and TRBJ2-3; TCRdb names TRBD1, which stays unverified in the absence of DNA. Per the germline V gene, CDR1 is LGHNA and CDR2 is YNFKEQ. CDR3 length: 17 amino acids.

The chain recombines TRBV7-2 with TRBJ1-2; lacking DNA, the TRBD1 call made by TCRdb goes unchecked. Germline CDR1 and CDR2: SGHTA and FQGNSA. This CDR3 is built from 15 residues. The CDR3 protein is CASSPRTGYFVGYTF.

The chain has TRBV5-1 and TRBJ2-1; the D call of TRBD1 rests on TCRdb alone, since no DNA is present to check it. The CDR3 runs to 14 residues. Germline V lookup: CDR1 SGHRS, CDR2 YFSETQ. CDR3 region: CASSLARVPNEQFF.

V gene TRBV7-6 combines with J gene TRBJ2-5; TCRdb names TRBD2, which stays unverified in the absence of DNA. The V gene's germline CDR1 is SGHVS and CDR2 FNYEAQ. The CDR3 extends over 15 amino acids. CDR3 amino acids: CASSLELGVQETQYF.

CDR3: CASSRISGEQFF. This chain links TRBV4-1 with TRBJ2-1. CDR1 and CDR2 from the germline V gene are MGHRA and YSYEKL. This CDR3 has 12 residues.

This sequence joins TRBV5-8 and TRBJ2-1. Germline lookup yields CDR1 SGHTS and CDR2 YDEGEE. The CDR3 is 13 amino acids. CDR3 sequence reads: CASSLGLRGEQFF.

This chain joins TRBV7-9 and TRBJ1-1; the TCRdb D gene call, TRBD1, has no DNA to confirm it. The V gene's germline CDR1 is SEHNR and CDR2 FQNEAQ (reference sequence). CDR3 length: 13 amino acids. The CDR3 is CASSFETGGKAFF.

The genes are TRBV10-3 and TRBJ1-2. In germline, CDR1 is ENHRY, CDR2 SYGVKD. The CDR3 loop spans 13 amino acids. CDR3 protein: CAITKGQTYGYTF.

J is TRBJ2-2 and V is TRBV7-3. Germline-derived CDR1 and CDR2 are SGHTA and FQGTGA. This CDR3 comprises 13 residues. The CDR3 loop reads CASSSRYTGELFF.

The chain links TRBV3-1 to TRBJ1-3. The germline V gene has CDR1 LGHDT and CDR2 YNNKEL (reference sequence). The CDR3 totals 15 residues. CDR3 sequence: CASSREFHSGNTIYF.

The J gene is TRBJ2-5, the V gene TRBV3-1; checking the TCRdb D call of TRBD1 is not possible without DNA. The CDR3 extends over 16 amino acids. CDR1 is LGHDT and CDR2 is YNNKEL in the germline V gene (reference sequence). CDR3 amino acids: CASSPRRAAWGETQYF.

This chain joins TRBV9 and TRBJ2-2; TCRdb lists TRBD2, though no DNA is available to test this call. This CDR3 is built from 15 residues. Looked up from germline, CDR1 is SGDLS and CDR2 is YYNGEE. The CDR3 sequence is CASSVGLAGTGELFF.

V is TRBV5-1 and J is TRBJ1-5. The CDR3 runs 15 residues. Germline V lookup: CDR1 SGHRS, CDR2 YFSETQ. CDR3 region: CASSLSGGDNQPQHF.

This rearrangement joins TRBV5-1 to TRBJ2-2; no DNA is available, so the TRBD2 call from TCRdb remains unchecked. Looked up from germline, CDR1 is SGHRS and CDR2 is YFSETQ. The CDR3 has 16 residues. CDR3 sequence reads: CASSLGGSVNTGELFF.

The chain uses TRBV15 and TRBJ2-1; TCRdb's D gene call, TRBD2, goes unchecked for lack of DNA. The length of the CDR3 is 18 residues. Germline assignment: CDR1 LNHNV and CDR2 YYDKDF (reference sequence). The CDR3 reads CATSRPGLAGFRYNEQFF.

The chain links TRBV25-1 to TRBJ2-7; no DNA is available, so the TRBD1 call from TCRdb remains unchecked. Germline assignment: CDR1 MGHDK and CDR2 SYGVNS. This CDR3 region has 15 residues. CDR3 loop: CASSELRTGAYEQYF.

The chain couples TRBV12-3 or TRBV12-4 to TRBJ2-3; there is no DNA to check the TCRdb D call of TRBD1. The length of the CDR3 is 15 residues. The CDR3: CASSHRGQGTDTQYF.

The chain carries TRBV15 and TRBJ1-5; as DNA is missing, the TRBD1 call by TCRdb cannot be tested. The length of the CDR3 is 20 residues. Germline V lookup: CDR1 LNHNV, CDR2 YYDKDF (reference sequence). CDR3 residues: CATSRDGPGQGARGNQPQHF.

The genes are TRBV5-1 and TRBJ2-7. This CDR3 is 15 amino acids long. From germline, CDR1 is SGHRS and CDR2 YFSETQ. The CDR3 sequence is CASSLESGGPYEQYF.

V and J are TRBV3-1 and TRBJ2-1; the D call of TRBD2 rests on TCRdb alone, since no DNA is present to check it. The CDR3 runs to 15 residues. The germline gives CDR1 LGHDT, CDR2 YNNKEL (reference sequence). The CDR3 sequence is CASSQISGGRDEQFF.

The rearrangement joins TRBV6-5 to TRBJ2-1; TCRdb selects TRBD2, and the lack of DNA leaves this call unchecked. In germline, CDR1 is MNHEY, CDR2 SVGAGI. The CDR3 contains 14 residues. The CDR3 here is CASSVRAGYNEQFF.

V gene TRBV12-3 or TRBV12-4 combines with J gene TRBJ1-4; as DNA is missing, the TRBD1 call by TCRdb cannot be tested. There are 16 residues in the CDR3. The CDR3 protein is CASSPRTAATNEKLFF.

CDR3 residues: CAFQPEDTKNNEQFF. J is TRBJ2-1 and V is TRBV10-3; TCRdb lists TRBD2, though no DNA is available to test this call. Germline CDR1 and CDR2: ENHRY and SYGVKD. The CDR3 has 15 residues.